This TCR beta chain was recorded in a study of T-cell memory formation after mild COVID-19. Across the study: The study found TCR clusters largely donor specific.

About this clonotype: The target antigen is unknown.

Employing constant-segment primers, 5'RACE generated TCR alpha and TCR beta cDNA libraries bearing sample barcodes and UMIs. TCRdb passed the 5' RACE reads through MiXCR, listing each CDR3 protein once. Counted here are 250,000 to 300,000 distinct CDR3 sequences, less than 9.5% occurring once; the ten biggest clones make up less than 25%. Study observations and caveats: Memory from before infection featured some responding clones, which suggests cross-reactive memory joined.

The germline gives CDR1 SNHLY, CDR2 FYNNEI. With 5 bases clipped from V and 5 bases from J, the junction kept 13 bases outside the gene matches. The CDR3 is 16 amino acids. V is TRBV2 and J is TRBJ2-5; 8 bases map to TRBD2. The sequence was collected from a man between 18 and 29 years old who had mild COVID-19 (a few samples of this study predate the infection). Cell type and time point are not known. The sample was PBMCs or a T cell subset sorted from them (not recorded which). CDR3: CASSKLAAATRETQYF. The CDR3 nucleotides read TGTGCCAGCAGTAAACTAGCGGCCGCTACCCGGGAGACCCAGTACTTC.